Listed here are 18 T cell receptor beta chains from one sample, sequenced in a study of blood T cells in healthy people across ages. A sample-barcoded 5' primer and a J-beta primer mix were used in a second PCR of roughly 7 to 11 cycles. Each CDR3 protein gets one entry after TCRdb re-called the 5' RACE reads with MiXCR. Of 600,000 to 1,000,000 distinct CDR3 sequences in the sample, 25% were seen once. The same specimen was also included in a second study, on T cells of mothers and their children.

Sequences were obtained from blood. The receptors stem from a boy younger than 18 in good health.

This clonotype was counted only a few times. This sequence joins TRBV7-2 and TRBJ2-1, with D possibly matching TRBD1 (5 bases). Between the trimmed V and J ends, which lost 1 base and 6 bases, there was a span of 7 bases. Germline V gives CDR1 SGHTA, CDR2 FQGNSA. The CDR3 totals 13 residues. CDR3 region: CASSLGTSNEQFF. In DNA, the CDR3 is TGTGCCAGCAGCTTAGGGACATCCAATGAGCAGTTCTTC. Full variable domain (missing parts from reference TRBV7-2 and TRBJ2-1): GAGVSQSPSNKVTEKGKDVELRCDPISGHTALYWYRQSLGQGLEFLIYFQGNSAPDKSGLPSDRFSAERTGGSVSTLTIQRTQQEDSAVYLCASSLGTSNEQFFGPGTRLTVL.

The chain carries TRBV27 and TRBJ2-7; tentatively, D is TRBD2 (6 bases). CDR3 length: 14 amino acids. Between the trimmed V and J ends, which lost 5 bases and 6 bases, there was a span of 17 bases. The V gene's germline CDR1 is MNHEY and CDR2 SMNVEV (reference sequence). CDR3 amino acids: CASSLGSSLAEQYF. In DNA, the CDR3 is TGTGCCAGCAGTCTCGGGAGCTCCTTAGCCGAGCAGTACTTC.

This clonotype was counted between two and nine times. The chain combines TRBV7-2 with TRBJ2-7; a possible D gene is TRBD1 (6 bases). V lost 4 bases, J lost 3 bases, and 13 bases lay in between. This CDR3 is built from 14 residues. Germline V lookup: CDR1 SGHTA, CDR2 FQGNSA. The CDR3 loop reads CASSSDSGLYEQYF. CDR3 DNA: TGTGCCAGCAGCTCGGACAGCGGACTCTACGAGCAGTACTTC.

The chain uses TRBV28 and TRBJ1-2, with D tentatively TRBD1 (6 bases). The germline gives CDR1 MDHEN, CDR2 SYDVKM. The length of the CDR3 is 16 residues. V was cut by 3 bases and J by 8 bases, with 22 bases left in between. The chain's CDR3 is CASSFRGTQGLSGYTF. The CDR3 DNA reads TGTGCCAGCAGTTTTAGAGGGACACAGGGTCTAAGCGGCTACACCTTC.

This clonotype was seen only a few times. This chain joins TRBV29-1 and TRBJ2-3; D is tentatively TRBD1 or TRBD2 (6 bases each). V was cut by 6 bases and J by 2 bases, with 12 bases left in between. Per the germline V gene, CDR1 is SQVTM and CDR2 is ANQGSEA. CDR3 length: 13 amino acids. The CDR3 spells CSVWGADTDTQYF. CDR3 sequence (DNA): TGCAGCGTCTGGGGGGCTGACACAGATACGCAGTATTTT.

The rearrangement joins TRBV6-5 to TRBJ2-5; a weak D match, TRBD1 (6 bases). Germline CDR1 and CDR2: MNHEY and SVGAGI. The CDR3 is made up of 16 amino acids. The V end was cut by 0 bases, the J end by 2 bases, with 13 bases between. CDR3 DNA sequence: TGTGCCAGCAGTTACTCGATTAGGGGGTTTCAAGAGACCCAGTACTTC. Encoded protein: CASSYSIRGFQETQYF.

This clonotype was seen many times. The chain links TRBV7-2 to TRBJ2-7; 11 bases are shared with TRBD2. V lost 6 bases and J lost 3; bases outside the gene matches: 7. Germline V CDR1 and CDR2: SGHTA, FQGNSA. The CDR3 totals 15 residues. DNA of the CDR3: TGTGCCAGCAGTTCAACTAGCGGGGGTTACTACGAGCAGTACTTC. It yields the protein CASSSTSGGYYEQYF. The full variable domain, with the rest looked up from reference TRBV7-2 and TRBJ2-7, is GAGVSQSPSNKVTEKGKDVELRCDPISGHTALYWYRQSLGQGLEFLIYFQGNSAPDKSGLPSDRFSAERTGGSVSTLTIQRTQQEDSAVYLCASSSTSGGYYEQYFGPGTRLTVT.

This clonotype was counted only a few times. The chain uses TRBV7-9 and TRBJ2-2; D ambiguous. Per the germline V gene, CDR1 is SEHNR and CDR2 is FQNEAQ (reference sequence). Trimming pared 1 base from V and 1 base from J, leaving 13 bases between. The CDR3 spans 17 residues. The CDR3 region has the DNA TGTGCCAGCAGCTTAGAGTTTCGGACGGAGAACACCGGGGAGCTGTTTTTT. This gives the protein CASSLEFRTENTGELFF.

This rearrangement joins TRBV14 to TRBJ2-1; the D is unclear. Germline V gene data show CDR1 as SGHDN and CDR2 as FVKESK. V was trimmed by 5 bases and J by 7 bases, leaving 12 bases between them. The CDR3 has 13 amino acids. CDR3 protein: CASSVNLENEQFF. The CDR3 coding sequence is TGTGCCAGCAGCGTAAACCTTGAGAATGAGCAGTTCTTC.

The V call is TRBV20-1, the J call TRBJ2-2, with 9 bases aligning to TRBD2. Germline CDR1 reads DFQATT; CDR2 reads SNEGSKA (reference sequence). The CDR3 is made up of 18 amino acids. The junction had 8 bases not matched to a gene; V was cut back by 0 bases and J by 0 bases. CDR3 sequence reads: CSARDPREGLANTGELFF. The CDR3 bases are TGCAGTGCTAGAGATCCGCGGGAGGGCCTCGCGAACACCGGGGAGCTGTTTTTT.

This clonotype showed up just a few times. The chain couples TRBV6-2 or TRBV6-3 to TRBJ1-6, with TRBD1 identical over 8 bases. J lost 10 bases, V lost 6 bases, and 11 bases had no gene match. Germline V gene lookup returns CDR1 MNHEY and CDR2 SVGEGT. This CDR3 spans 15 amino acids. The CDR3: CASRSPGQGVSPLHF. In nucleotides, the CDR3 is TGTGCCAGCAGATCGCCCGGACAGGGTGTATCACCCCTCCACTTT.

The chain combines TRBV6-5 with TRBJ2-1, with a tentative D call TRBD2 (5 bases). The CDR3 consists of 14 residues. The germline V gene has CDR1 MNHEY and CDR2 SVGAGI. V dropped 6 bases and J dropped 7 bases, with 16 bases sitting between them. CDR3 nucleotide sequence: TGTGCCAGCAGGGGATTAGGACTGGTTAATGAGCAGTTCTTC. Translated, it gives CASRGLGLVNEQFF.

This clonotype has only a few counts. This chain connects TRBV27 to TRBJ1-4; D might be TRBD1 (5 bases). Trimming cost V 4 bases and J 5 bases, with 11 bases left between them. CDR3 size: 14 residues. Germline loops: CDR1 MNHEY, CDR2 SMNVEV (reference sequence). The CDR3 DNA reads TGTGCCAGCAGTTACCGGGACGGAAATGAAAAACTGTTTTTT. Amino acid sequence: CASSYRDGNEKLFF.

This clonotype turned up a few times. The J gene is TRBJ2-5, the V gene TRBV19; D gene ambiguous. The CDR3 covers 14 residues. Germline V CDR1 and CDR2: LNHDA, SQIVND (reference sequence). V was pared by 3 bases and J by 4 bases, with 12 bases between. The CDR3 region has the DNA TGTGCCAGTAGTATGTTCGCTCGTCGAGAGACCCAGTACTTC. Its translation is CASSMFARRETQYF.

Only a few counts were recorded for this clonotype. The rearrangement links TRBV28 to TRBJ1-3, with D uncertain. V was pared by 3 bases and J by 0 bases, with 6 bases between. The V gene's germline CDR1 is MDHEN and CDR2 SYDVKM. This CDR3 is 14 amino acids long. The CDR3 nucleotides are TGTGCCAGCAGTTTGGACTTCTCTGGAAACACCATATATTTT. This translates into CASSLDFSGNTIYF. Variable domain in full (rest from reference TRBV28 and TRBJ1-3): DVKVTQSSRYLVKRTGEKVFLECVQDMDHENMFWYRQDPGLGLRLIYFSYDVKMKEKGDIPEGYSVSREKKERFSLILESASTNQTSMYLCASSLDFSGNTIYFGEGSWLTVV.

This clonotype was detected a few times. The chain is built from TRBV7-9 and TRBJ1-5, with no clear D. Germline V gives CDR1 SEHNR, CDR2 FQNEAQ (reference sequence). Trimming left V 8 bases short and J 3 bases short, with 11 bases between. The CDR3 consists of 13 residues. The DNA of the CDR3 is TGTGCCAGCGCCCGGGATGCCAATCAGCCCCAGCATTTT. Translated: CASARDANQPQHF.

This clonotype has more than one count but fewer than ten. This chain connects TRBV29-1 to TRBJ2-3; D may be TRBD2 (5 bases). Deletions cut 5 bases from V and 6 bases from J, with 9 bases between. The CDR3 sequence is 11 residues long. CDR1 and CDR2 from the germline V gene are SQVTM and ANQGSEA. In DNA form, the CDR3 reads TGCAGCGTTACTAGAGGGGATACGCAGTATTTT. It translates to CSVTRGDTQYF.

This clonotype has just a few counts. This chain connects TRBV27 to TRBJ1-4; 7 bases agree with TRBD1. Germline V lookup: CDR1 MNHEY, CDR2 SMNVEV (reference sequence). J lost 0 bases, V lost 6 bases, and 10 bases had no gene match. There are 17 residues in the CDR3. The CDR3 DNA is TGTGCCAGCAGGCCGGGACAGCAAATTGCAACTAATGAAAAACTGTTTTTT. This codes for CASRPGQQIATNEKLFF.